This TCR beta chain derives from a study of regulatory T cells in long-lasting Graves disease. Study-wide findings and caveats: Persistent disease was characterized by preferential usage of TRBV28, TRBJ1-2 and TRBJ2-5.

On this clonotype itself: Antigen unknown.

V was cut by 5 bases and J by 4 bases, with 14 bases left in between. Germline V gives CDR1 SGHTA, CDR2 FQGNSA. The length of the CDR3 is 14 residues. Building of the TCR beta libraries involved iRepertoire HTBI primers and Arm-PCR of CDR3 regions. TCRdb processed the multiplex PCR reads anew with MiXCR; each CDR3 protein has one entry. Of 450,000 or so distinct CDR3 sequences in the sample, about 20% were seen once. Time point here: persistent/refractory GD, antithyroid drugs over 5 years with positive TRAb. There was RNA extracted from PBMCs, and the TCR library was made from it. The source of this sequence is a female donor with Graves disease. The sequences come from peripheral blood mononuclear cells (PBMCs), collected when the disease was refractory, from a patient treated with antithyroid drugs. The chain combines TRBV7-2 with TRBJ1-2; D remains ambiguous. CDR3 DNA sequence: TGTGCCAGCAGCACCCTGACAAACAGCTATGGCTACACCTTC. Translated, it gives CASSTLTNSYGYTF.